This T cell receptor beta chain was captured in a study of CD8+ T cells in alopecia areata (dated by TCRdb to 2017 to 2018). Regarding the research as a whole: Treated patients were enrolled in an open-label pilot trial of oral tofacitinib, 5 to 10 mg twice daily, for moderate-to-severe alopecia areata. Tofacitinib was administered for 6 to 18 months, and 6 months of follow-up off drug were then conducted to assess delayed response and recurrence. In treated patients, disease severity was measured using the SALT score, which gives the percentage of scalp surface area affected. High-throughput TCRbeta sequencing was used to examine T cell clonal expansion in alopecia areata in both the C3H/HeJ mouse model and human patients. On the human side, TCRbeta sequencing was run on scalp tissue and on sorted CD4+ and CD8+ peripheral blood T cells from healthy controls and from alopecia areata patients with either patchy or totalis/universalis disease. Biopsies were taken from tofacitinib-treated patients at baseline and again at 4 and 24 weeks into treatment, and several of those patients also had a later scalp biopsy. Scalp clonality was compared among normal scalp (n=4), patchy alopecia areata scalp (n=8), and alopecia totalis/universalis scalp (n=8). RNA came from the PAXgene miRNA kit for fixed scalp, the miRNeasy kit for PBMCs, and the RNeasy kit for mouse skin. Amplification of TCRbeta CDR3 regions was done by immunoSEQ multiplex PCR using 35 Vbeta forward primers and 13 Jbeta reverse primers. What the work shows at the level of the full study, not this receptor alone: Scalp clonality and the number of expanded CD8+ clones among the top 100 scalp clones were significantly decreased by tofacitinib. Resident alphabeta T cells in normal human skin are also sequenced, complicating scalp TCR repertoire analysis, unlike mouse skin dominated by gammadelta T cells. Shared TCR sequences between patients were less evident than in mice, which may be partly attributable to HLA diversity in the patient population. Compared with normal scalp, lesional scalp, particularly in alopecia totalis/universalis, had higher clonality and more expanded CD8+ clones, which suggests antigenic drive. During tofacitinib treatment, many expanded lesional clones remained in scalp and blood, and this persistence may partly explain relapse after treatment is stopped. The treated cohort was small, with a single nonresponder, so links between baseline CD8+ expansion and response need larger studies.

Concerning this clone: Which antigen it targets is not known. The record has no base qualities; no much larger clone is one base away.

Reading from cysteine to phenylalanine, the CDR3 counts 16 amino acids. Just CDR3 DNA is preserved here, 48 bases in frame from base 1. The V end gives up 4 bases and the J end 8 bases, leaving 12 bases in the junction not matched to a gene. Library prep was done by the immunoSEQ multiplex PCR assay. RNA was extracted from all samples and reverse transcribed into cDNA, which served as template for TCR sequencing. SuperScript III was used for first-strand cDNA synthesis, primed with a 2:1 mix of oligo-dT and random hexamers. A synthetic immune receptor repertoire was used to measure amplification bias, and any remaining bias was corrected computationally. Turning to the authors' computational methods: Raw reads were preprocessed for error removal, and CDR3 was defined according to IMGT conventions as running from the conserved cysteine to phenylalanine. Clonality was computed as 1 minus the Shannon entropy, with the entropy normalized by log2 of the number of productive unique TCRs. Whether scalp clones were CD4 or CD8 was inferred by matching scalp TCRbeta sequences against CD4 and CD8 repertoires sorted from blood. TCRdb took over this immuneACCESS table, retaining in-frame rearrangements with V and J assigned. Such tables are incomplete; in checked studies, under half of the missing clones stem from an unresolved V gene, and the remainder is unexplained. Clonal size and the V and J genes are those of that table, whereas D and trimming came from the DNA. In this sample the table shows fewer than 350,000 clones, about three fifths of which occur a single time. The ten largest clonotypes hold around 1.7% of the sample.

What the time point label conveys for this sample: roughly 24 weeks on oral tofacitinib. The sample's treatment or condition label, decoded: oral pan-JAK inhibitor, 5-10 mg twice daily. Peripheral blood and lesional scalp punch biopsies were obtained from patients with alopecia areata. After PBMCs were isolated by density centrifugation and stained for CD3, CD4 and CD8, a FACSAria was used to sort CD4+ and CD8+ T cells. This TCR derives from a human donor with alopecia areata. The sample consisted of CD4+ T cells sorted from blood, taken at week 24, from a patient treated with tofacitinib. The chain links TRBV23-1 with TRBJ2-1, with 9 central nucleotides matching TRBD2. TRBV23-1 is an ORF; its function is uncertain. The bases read TGCGCCAGCAGTCCCGGGGAGCGGGGGGCGGGCGATGAGCAGTTCTTC. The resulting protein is CASSPGERGAGDEQFF.